This entry features one TCR beta chain sequence. The antigen remains unidentified. Donors included only healthy HIV-negative adults lacking recent acute infections or vaccinations. Trimming removed 4 bases from V and 0 bases from J, with 13 bases in between. CDR1 is SGHDN, CDR2 FVKESK, per germline. The CDR3 extends over 16 amino acids. The sample belongs to a study of shared clonotypes between healthy human individuals. Across several immunoSEQ plates, the genomic DNA of each subset was split evenly. The data were produced by immunoSEQ multiplex PCR, yet TCRdb's version contains in-frame clones alone and is incomplete. In the table there are 600,000 to 750,000 clones, around 70% of which are singletons. Regarding the study as a whole: It was expected that sequencing depth would affect clonotype sharing among donors.

This sequence was found in a woman in her thirties in good health. The material sequenced was memory CD4+ T cells sorted from blood. Subset in this sample: CD45RA-negative fraction. The genes are TRBV14 and TRBJ1-3, with D tentatively TRBD1 (5 bases). This chain's CDR3 is CASSRNRQFSGNTIYF. DNA of the CDR3: TGTGCCAGCAGCCGAAACAGGCAGTTCTCTGGAAACACCATATATTTT. The entire variable domain, with the rest obtained from reference TRBV14 and TRBJ1-3, is as follows: EAGVTQFPSHSVIEKGQTVTLRCDPISGHDNLYWYRRVMGKEIKFLLHFVKESKQDESGMPNNRFLAERTGGTYSTLKVQPAELEDSGVYFCASSRNRQFSGNTIYFGEGSWLTVV.